The source of this TCR beta chain is a study of blood T cell repertoires in COVID-19. Study-wide context: COVID-19 samples from acute and convalescent phases originated in the United States, Italy and Spain. Nucleic acid was either cDNA or gDNA, and it came from T cells, B-cell-depleted T cells, or PBMCs.

The study recruited people aged about 18 to 95 years across about 25 US areas. Allocation to cohorts depended on clinical history reported by the participants. Assay used: immunoSEQ multiplex PCR; TCRdb lists only in-frame clones, some missing. In the table there are 200,000 to 250,000 clones, just over 85% of which are singletons. Germline-derived CDR1 and CDR2 are SGHAT and FQNNGV. V dropped 3 bases and J dropped 7; count of bases not matched to a gene: 11. The CDR3 loop spans 16 amino acids. The V call is TRBV11-2, the J call TRBJ2-7, with 11 bases that match TRBD2. Sequencing used PBMCs or T cells enriched from blood (not recorded which). The clonotype originates from a woman between 45 and 65 years old with acute COVID-19. In DNA form, the CDR3 reads TGTGCCAGCAGCTTGCCATTAGCGGGAGGGCATAGTGAGCAGTACTTC. Translated, it gives CASSLPLAGGHSEQYF.